A single sample gave rise to the 10 T cell receptor beta chains below, sequenced in a study of blood T cell repertoires in COVID-19. The protocol was immunoSEQ multiplex PCR, while the TCRdb copy is restricted to in-frame clones and leaves out a portion. Found here are approximately 45,000 clones, over 80% of them singletons; the top ten hold approximately 2.1%. The sequenced sample was peripheral blood. All receptors come from a woman of 80 years or more with COVID-19, enrolled during active disease.

The genes are TRBV3-1 (or the pseudogene TRBV3-2) and TRBJ2-1; 8 nucleotides match TRBD2. This CDR3 has 14 amino acids. Germline V gene sequence: CDR1 LGHDT, CDR2 YNNKEL (reference sequence). Trimming at V came to 4 bases and at J to 5 bases, leaving 4 bases not matched to a gene. The CDR3, as DNA: TGTGCCAGCAGCCTGAGCGGGGGCCACAATGAGCAGTTCTTC. This encodes CASSLSGGHNEQFF.

V is TRBV7-9 and J is TRBJ2-1; tentatively, D is TRBD1 (6 bases). The V gene's germline CDR1 is SEHNR and CDR2 FQNEAQ (reference sequence). The ends were cut back, 1 base at V and 6 bases at J, with 13 bases in the middle. The CDR3 sequence is 15 residues long. The CDR3 protein is CASSLVGQGSNEQFF. The CDR3 DNA is TGTGCCAGCAGCTTAGTAGGGCAGGGGAGCAATGAGCAGTTCTTC.

The V and J genes are TRBV29-1 and TRBJ2-7; D is possibly TRBD2 (6 bases). V dropped 6 bases and J dropped 6 bases, with 15 bases sitting between them. Germline assignment: CDR1 SQVTM and CDR2 ANQGSEA. The CDR3 length is 12 residues. The CDR3 nucleotides read TGCAGCGTGGTACACGGGGGTACCGAGCAGTACTTC. Amino acids: CSVVHGGTEQYF.

This clone occurred once. This chain connects TRBV24-1 to TRBJ1-1; D gene unclear. The CDR3 spans 13 residues. The V end lost 4 bases, the J end lost 3 bases, and 8 bases lay between the germline ends. Germline CDR1 is KGHDR and CDR2 is SFDVKD. The CDR3 DNA sequence: TGTGCCACCAGTGAGTCGGGGTACACTGAAGCTTTCTTT. As protein: CATSESGYTEAFF.

The chain employs TRBV27 and TRBJ1-1; weak D call: TRBD1 (5 bases). The CDR3 consists of 14 residues. Germline V gene lookup returns CDR1 MNHEY and CDR2 SMNVEV (reference sequence). The V and J ends lost 5 bases and 8 bases respectively, with 18 bases between them. DNA of the CDR3: TGTGCCAGCAGTCCCCCCAGCAGGGCCAGCGAAGCTTTCTTT. Translating gives CASSPPSRASEAFF.

The rearrangement uses TRBV20-1 and TRBJ2-7; D might be TRBD1 (6 bases). V gave up 6 bases and J gave up 1 base, with 7 bases separating them. This CDR3 region has 11 residues. Germline CDR1 DFQATT, CDR2 SNEGSKA (reference sequence). The chain's CDR3 is CSAGTSYEQYF. The CDR3 DNA sequence: TGCAGTGCCGGGACATCCTACGAGCAGTACTTC.

This clone was recorded only once. The J gene is TRBJ2-2, the V gene TRBV24-1; 11 bases map to TRBD1. The CDR3 consists of 22 residues. Germline V gives CDR1 KGHDR, CDR2 SFDVKD. Trimming at V came to 5 bases and at J to 0 bases, leaving 19 bases not matched to a gene. The CDR3 protein is CATSVSWDRGYPMFANTGELFF. As DNA, the CDR3 is TGTGCCACCAGTGTATCCTGGGACAGGGGGTATCCTATGTTCGCGAACACCGGGGAGCTGTTTTTT.

The rearrangement links TRBV6-6 to TRBJ1-2, with 7 bases fitting TRBD1. This CDR3 region has 15 residues. Germline lookup yields CDR1 MNHNY and CDR2 SVGAGI (reference sequence). Trimming cost V 0 bases and J 7 bases; bases outside gene matches: 8. The CDR3 region is CASSYSEQGGSGYTF. The CDR3 DNA follows: TGTGCCAGCAGTTACTCAGAGCAGGGGGGCAGTGGCTACACCTTC.

V and J are TRBV5-6 and TRBJ1-2; D not certain. The V end was cut by 2 bases, the J end by 3 bases, with 14 bases between. Per the germline V gene, CDR1 is SGHDT and CDR2 is YYEEEE. The CDR3 runs to 15 residues. CDR3 sequence (DNA): TGTGCCAGCAGCTTCGACGGTCGCGGGCACTATGGCTACACCTTC. Amino acid sequence: CASSFDGRGHYGYTF.

The J gene is TRBJ2-3, the V gene TRBV10-1, with TRBD2 matching over 11 bases. V dropped 8 bases and J dropped 14; count of bases not matched to a gene: 12. Germline V lookup: CDR1 WNHNN, CDR2 SYGVQD (reference sequence). The CDR3 has 13 amino acids. CDR3 sequence reads: CASREKLAGVPYF. Here the CDR3 DNA reads TGCGCCAGCCGCGAGAAACTAGCGGGGGTCCCGTATTTT.